Below are 16 T cell receptor beta chains sequenced from a single sample in a study of shared clonotypes between healthy human individuals. Measured with immunoSEQ multiplex PCR; TCRdb has only the in-frame clones, and not every one. The sample has roughly 1.4 million clones; approximately 98.5% are singletons. Sequencing was done on a sample of naive CD4+ T cells sorted from blood. The sample's subset: CD45RA+ positively selected. All receptors derive from a man aged 25 to 40 in good health.

The chain joins TRBV7-2 to TRBJ1-1, with D unresolved. Per germline, CDR1 SGHTA and CDR2 FQGNSA. The V and J ends lost 2 bases and 1 base respectively, with 8 bases between them. This CDR3 region has 14 residues. CDR3 in amino acids: CASSLQIPNTEAFF. The CDR3 coding sequence is TGTGCCAGCAGCTTACAGATACCGAACACTGAAGCTTTCTTT.

The chain links TRBV19 to TRBJ2-2; no definite D call. Trimming removed 3 bases at V and 3 bases at J, with 5 bases between. The CDR3 is made up of 13 amino acids. Per germline, CDR1 LNHDA and CDR2 SQIVND (reference sequence). As DNA, the CDR3 is TGTGCCAGTAGTATCAGACACACCGGGGAGCTGTTTTTT. Its protein is CASSIRHTGELFF.

This CDR3 is CASSLTGALSGGYTF. The CDR3 DNA sequence: TGTGCCAGCAGCTTAACAGGGGCTCTGTCGGGTGGCTACACCTTC. The gene calls are TRBV7-2 and TRBJ1-2, with 7 bases aligning to TRBD1. Germline V lookup: CDR1 SGHTA, CDR2 FQGNSA. The CDR3 extends over 15 amino acids. J was trimmed by 7 bases and V by 2 bases; bases with no gene match: 10.

Turning to this clone: Other nucleotide sequences in the sample specify the same CDR3. The gene calls are TRBV19 and TRBJ2-7, with D tentatively TRBD1 (5 bases). Germline CDR1 LNHDA, CDR2 SQIVND (reference sequence). Trimming shortened V by 6 bases and J by 4 bases, and 10 bases separated the two germline ends. The CDR3 sequence is 12 residues long. DNA of the CDR3: TGTGCCAGTAGCCGGACAAATTACGAGCAGTACTTC. Amino acids: CASSRTNYEQYF.

In the case of this clone: The same CDR3 can be traced to other DNA sequences in this sample. The chain links TRBV9 to TRBJ2-7; TRBD1 matches 7 bases. Looked up from germline, CDR1 is SGDLS and CDR2 is YYNGEE. The CDR3 consists of 14 residues. Losses at the gene ends were 3 bases for V and 0 bases for J; bases not matched to a gene: 3. The chain's CDR3 is CASSATGSSYEQYF. The CDR3 nucleotides are TGTGCCAGCAGCGCGACAGGGAGCTCCTACGAGCAGTACTTC.

This chain uses TRBV5-4 with TRBJ2-3; 9 bases are shared with TRBD1. Germline assignment: CDR1 SGHNT and CDR2 YYREEE (reference sequence). J gave up 0 bases and V 4 bases, and 6 bases lay outside the gene matches. This CDR3 has 16 amino acids. DNA for the CDR3: TGTGCCAGCAGCCCAGACAGGGGGATAAGCACAGATACGCAGTATTTT. Translating gives CASSPDRGISTDTQYF.

In the case of this clone: This specimen includes other DNA sequences encoding the same CDR3. DNA for the CDR3: TGTGCCAGCAGCGTAGCAACCTACAATGAGCAGTTCTTC. Translating it yields CASSVATYNEQFF. V gene TRBV9 combines with J gene TRBJ2-1; D unclear. Between the trimmed V and J ends, which lost 0 bases and 2 bases, there was a span of 3 bases. CDR1 and CDR2 (germline): SGDLS, YYNGEE. CDR3 length: 13 residues. Variable domain in full (rest from reference TRBV9 and TRBJ2-1): DSGVTQTPKHLITATGQRVTLRCSPRSGDLSVYWYQQSLDQGLQFLIQYYNGEERAKGNILERFSAQQFPDLHSELNLSSLELGDSALYFCASSVATYNEQFFGPGTRLTVL.

This chain links TRBV7-9 with TRBJ1-3; D is uncertain. Trimming stripped 5 bases from V and 0 bases from J, with 17 bases between. The CDR3 contains 17 residues. Germline CDR1 SEHNR, CDR2 FQNEAQ (reference sequence). The CDR3 spells CASSRFTNGNSGNTIYF. The CDR3 DNA reads TGTGCCAGCAGCCGATTTACTAACGGAAACTCTGGAAACACCATATATTTT.

J is TRBJ2-7 and V is TRBV10-1; TRBD2 might be the D (5 bases). CDR3 length equals 13 residues. Trimming took 2 bases from V and 3 from J, leaving 8 bases between them. The germline gives CDR1 WNHNN, CDR2 SYGVQD (reference sequence). The CDR3 nucleotides read TGCGCCAGCAGTGAGGGACTTAACTACGAGCAGTACTTC. Translated: CASSEGLNYEQYF.

The chain combines TRBV4-1 with TRBJ2-3; 8 bases are a match to TRBD1. V gave up 4 bases and J gave up 0 bases; unmatched junction bases: 3. The CDR3 is 15 residues long. Per the germline V gene, CDR1 is MGHRA and CDR2 is YSYEKL. The CDR3 sequence: CASSLRTGSTDTQYF. The CDR3, as DNA: TGCGCCAGCAGCCTCCGGACAGGGAGCACAGATACGCAGTATTTT.

This chain links TRBV19 with TRBJ2-1; 12 bases are a match to TRBD2. The CDR3 loop spans 14 amino acids. The germline V gene has CDR1 LNHDA and CDR2 SQIVND (reference sequence). Germline trimming cut 10 bases from V and 10 bases from J; bases unmatched to any gene: 11. The CDR3 nucleotides read TGTGCCACGACCCAGGGACTAGCGGGCGTGGAGCAGTTCTTC. Translation: CATTQGLAGVEQFF.

CDR3 amino acids: CASSMDSYSSDTQYF. The CDR3 DNA is TGTGCCAGTAGTATGGACTCGTATAGCTCAGATACGCAGTATTTT. The gene calls are TRBV19 and TRBJ2-3; TRBD2 is a possible D gene (5 bases). This CDR3 region has 15 residues. Germline V lookup: CDR1 LNHDA, CDR2 SQIVND (reference sequence). V lost 3 bases and J lost 4, with 14 bases in between.

This clone showed up just once. CDR3 amino acids: CASSGDRDQPQHF. CDR3 DNA: TGTGCCAGCAGCGGGGACAGGGACCAGCCCCAGCATTTT. This chain joins TRBV9 and TRBJ1-5, with 9 bases lining up with TRBD1. Unmatched junction bases numbered 2, after V lost 3 bases and J lost 7 bases. This CDR3 spans 13 amino acids. CDR1 and CDR2 (germline): SGDLS, YYNGEE.

The J gene is TRBJ1-5, the V gene TRBV19; D is uncertain. Between the trimmed V and J ends, which lost 6 bases and 9 bases, there was a span of 18 bases. The CDR3 totals 14 residues. The germline V gene encodes CDR1 LNHDA and CDR2 SQIVND (reference sequence). In DNA form, the CDR3 reads TGTGCCAGTAGATCCGTGGGTCCCGTGAGGCCCCAGCATTTT. The encoded protein is CASRSVGPVRPQHF.

The CDR3 loop is CASSLFVGVETQYF. Written as DNA, the CDR3 is TGCGCCAGCAGCCTCTTTGTGGGAGTTGAGACCCAGTACTTC. The chain uses TRBV4-1 and TRBJ2-5, with D perhaps matching TRBD2 (5 bases). The germline V gene encodes CDR1 MGHRA and CDR2 YSYEKL. The CDR3 sequence is 14 residues long. The ends were cut back, 4 bases at V and 5 bases at J, with 14 bases in the middle.

This chain connects TRBV9 to TRBJ2-1; D possibly uses TRBD1 or TRBD2 (5 bases each). The CDR3 contains 14 residues. Trimming took 2 bases from V and 10 from J, leaving 16 bases between them. The germline V gene encodes CDR1 SGDLS and CDR2 YYNGEE. This CDR3 reads CASSVRTARGEQFF. The CDR3 nucleotides are TGTGCCAGCAGCGTGAGGACTGCAAGGGGCGAGCAGTTCTTC.